A single sample gave rise to the 8 T cell receptor beta chains below, sequenced in a study of blood T cell repertoires in COVID-19. TCRdb keeps only in-frame clones here, not all; method: immunoSEQ multiplex PCR. The sample includes approximately 250,000 clones, approximately 87% of them seen just once. Sequencing was performed on peripheral blood. Source of these receptors: a human donor in a cohort sampled during active COVID-19.

The chain is built from TRBV5-4 and TRBJ2-7, with D possibly TRBD1 on 6 matching bases. Germline CDR1 and CDR2: SGHNT and YYREEE (reference sequence). This CDR3 comprises 14 residues. Trimming pared 5 bases from V and 7 bases from J, leaving 19 bases between. The CDR3 DNA is TGTGCCAGCAGTGGACAGACCGACATAGGGGAGCAGTACTTC. Translated: CASSGQTDIGEQYF.

This chain connects TRBV27 to TRBJ2-3; 9 nucleotides line up with TRBD1. V was pared by 5 bases and J by 6 bases, with 9 bases of the junction left unmatched. Germline CDR1 MNHEY, CDR2 SMNVEV (reference sequence). This CDR3 has 15 residues. CDR3 region: CASSMGQGPMDTQYF. In nucleotides, the CDR3 is TGTGCCAGCAGTATGGGACAGGGCCCCATGGATACGCAGTATTTT.

The chain links TRBV5-1 to TRBJ1-5; the D is unclear. Germline V gene lookup returns CDR1 SGHRS and CDR2 YFSETQ. The CDR3 totals 13 residues. Trimming left V 0 bases short and J 5 bases short, with 6 bases between. The CDR3 here is CASSLGTDQPQHF. The CDR3 DNA reads TGCGCCAGCAGCTTGGGAACAGATCAGCCCCAGCATTTT.

This chain joins TRBV11-2 and TRBJ1-5, with 7 bases lining up with TRBD1. V trimming: 6 bases; J trimming: 0 bases; junction bases outside the gene matches: 8. The germline V gene has CDR1 SGHAT and CDR2 FQNNGV. CDR3 length: 16 residues. The CDR3 protein is CASRTGTDLSNQPQHF. The CDR3 coding sequence is TGTGCCAGCAGAACCGGGACAGATCTTAGCAATCAGCCCCAGCATTTT.

This clone was recorded at least ten times. This rearrangement joins TRBV2 to TRBJ2-7; the D is unclear. V was pared by 6 bases and J by 3 bases, with 9 bases between. This CDR3 comprises 12 residues. Germline V gene lookup returns CDR1 SNHLY and CDR2 FYNNEI. The CDR3 is CASSRLVYEQYF. DNA of the CDR3: TGTGCCAGCAGCCGTCTCGTCTACGAGCAGTACTTC.

The rearrangement links TRBV5-1 to TRBJ2-7; 8 bases match TRBD2. The CDR3 length is 15 residues. CDR1 is SGHRS and CDR2 is YFSETQ in the germline V gene. The V segment lost 4 bases and the J segment 5 bases; nucleotides outside the gene matches: 11. CDR3 residues: CASSISGNPSDEQYF. CDR3 DNA sequence: TGCGCCAGCAGCATTAGCGGGAACCCGTCTGACGAGCAGTACTTC. Full variable domain (outside the CDR3, taken from reference TRBV5-1 and TRBJ2-7): KAGVTQTPRYLIKTRGQQVTLSCSPISGHRSVSWYQQTPGQGLQFLFEYFSETQRNKGNFPGRFSGRQFSNSRSEMNVSTLELGDSALYLCASSISGNPSDEQYFGPGTRLTVT.

This chain joins TRBV28 and TRBJ2-2; D is possibly TRBD1 (5 bases). The germline CDR1 and CDR2 sequences are MDHEN and SYDVKM. The CDR3 covers 16 residues. V dropped 2 bases and J dropped 3 bases, with 13 bases sitting between them. This CDR3 is CASSLEGAGHTGELFF. The CDR3 bases are TGTGCCAGCAGTTTAGAAGGGGCCGGTCACACCGGGGAGCTGTTTTTT.

This chain joins TRBV3-1 (or the pseudogene TRBV3-2) and TRBJ1-6; D is unresolved. This CDR3 is built from 14 residues. V dropped 0 bases and J dropped 9 bases, with 9 bases sitting between them. Germline V lookup: CDR1 LGHDT, CDR2 YNNKEL (reference sequence). This chain's CDR3 is CASSQDLAPSPLHF. The CDR3 region has the DNA TGTGCCAGCAGCCAAGATCTGGCCCCTTCACCCCTCCACTTT.